The rows below give T cell receptor beta chains drawn from one sample of a study of beta chain features in type 1 diabetes. The table came from immunoSEQ multiplex PCR; TCRdb's copy has only in-frame clones and leaves some out. The sample comprises around 400,000 clones, over 9.5% of which are singletons, and approximately 0.015% rests with the top ten. Material: naive CD4+ T cells from blood. The receptor source for this set is a young man in good health. The CDR3 runs from the conserved cysteine through the conserved F or W. The D gene is left open where the match is weak. Not every row has a clone size; where given, it reads once, few, many or a size class.

j_call: TRBJ2-3
d_call: -
clone_size: few
v_call: TRBV6-5
cdr3_nt: TGTGCCAGCAGTAAGACTACAGATACGCAGTATTTT
cdr3_aa: CASSKTTDTQYF

j_call: TRBJ1-1
d_call: -
clone_size: -
v_call: TRBV18
cdr3_nt: TGTGCCAGCTCACCTATCGCGGGAAGTGGTACTGAAGCTTTCTTT
cdr3_aa: CASSPIAGSGTEAFF

j_call: TRBJ2-7
d_call: TRBD2
clone_size: -
v_call: TRBV5-1
cdr3_nt: TGCGCCAGCGGGGGGGGAGATTCCTACGAGCAGTACTTC
cdr3_aa: CASGGGDSYEQYF

j_call: TRBJ2-1
d_call: TRBD1
clone_size: -
v_call: TRBV5-1
cdr3_nt: TGCGCCAGCAGCTTCAGGACAGGGGGGAATGAGCAGTTCTTC
cdr3_aa: CASSFRTGGNEQFF

j_call: TRBJ2-6
d_call: TRBD1
clone_size: -
v_call: TRBV9
cdr3_nt: TGTGCCAGCAGCCCCCGGGACAGCTACGACTCTGGGGCCAACGTCCTGACTTTC
cdr3_aa: CASSPRDSYDSGANVLTF

j_call: TRBJ1-1
d_call: -
clone_size: -
v_call: TRBV18
cdr3_nt: TGTGCCAGCTCACCGACAGGCCCTGAAGCTTTCTTT
cdr3_aa: CASSPTGPEAFF

j_call: TRBJ2-5
d_call: TRBD2
clone_size: -
v_call: TRBV5-4
cdr3_nt: TGTGCCAGCAGCCGGCCGGGAGGTCAAGAGACCCAGTACTTC
cdr3_aa: CASSRPGGQETQYF

j_call: TRBJ2-1
d_call: -
clone_size: -
v_call: TRBV4-2
cdr3_nt: TGTGCCAGCAGCCCAGCAAAAGGGGATGAGCAGTTCTTC
cdr3_aa: CASSPAKGDEQFF

j_call: TRBJ1-2
d_call: TRBD1
clone_size: few
v_call: TRBV30
cdr3_nt: TGTGCCTGGAGCGGCGGGACAGGGGGTGGCTACACCTTC
cdr3_aa: CAWSGGTGGGYTF

j_call: TRBJ1-2
d_call: -
clone_size: -
v_call: TRBV29-1
cdr3_nt: TGCAGCGTTGGGTCGGCTAACTATGGCTACACCTTC
cdr3_aa: CSVGSANYGYTF

j_call: TRBJ1-1
d_call: -
clone_size: few
v_call: TRBV5-4
cdr3_nt: TGTGCCAGCAGCCGGGCGGCGGGCTTGAACACTGAAGCTTTCTTT
cdr3_aa: CASSRAAGLNTEAFF

j_call: TRBJ1-1
d_call: -
clone_size: -
v_call: TRBV7-2
cdr3_nt: TGTGCCAGCAGCTTCACAGCGAACACTGAAGCTTTCTTT
cdr3_aa: CASSFTANTEAFF

j_call: TRBJ2-2
d_call: -
clone_size: -
v_call: TRBV4-3
cdr3_nt: TGCGCCAGCAGCCAAGAAGGCGGAGGCACCGGGGAGCTGTTTTTT
cdr3_aa: CASSQEGGGTGELFF

j_call: TRBJ2-7
d_call: TRBD1
clone_size: -
v_call: TRBV25-1
cdr3_nt: TGTGCCAGCAGTGGAGAATCCGGGACAGGGGGCTTGTACGAGCAGTACTTC
cdr3_aa: CASSGESGTGGLYEQYF

j_call: TRBJ1-2
d_call: -
clone_size: -
v_call: TRBV5-1
cdr3_nt: TGCGCCAGCAGCCCACCGGACAGTGCTGGAAACTATGGCTACACCTTC
cdr3_aa: CASSPPDSAGNYGYTF

j_call: TRBJ1-2
d_call: TRBD1
clone_size: -
v_call: TRBV7-6
cdr3_nt: TGTGCCAGCAGCCCCAGGGACAGTAGTGGCTACACCTTC
cdr3_aa: CASSPRDSSGYTF

j_call: TRBJ1-1
d_call: -
clone_size: -
v_call: TRBV14
cdr3_nt: TGTGCCAGCAGCCAAGATAAGGTAAAGACAGGGAACACTGAAGCTTTCTTT
cdr3_aa: CASSQDKVKTGNTEAFF

j_call: TRBJ1-5
d_call: -
clone_size: -
v_call: TRBV10-2
cdr3_nt: TGCGCCAGCGGGTGGGGCAGCAATCAGCCCCAGCATTTT
cdr3_aa: CASGWGSNQPQHF

j_call: TRBJ2-7
d_call: TRBD2
clone_size: -
v_call: TRBV5-4
cdr3_nt: TGTGCCAGCAGCTTGGGACTAGCGGGCGCTACCTACGAGCAGTACTTC
cdr3_aa: CASSLGLAGATYEQYF

j_call: TRBJ2-7
d_call: TRBD2
clone_size: many
v_call: TRBV7-9
cdr3_nt: TGTGCCAGCAGCACTAGCGGTCCTACTCCCTACGAGCAGTACTTC
cdr3_aa: CASSTSGPTPYEQYF

j_call: TRBJ2-7
d_call: TRBD1
clone_size: few
v_call: TRBV25-1
cdr3_nt: TGTGCCAGCAGTGGGGGGACAGGGAACTACGAGCAGTACTTC
cdr3_aa: CASSGGTGNYEQYF

j_call: TRBJ1-2
d_call: -
clone_size: -
v_call: TRBV27
cdr3_nt: TGTGCCAGCAGTTTAAGACGGGAATACTATGGCTACACCTTC
cdr3_aa: CASSLRREYYGYTF

j_call: TRBJ2-1
d_call: -
clone_size: -
v_call: TRBV29-1
cdr3_nt: TGCAGCGTTTCCACAGGGAGTTTGAGCAATGAGCAGTTCTTC
cdr3_aa: CSVSTGSLSNEQFF

j_call: TRBJ2-7
d_call: -
clone_size: -
v_call: TRBV25-1
cdr3_nt: TGTGCCAGCAGTGATCCGGGACAACCCTACACCGAGCAGTACTTC
cdr3_aa: CASSDPGQPYTEQYF

j_call: TRBJ2-7
d_call: -
clone_size: -
v_call: TRBV5-1
cdr3_nt: TGCGCCAGCAGCTTGGGAGCCCAGGCCGAGCAGTACTTC
cdr3_aa: CASSLGAQAEQYF

j_call: TRBJ1-1
d_call: -
clone_size: -
v_call: TRBV29-1
cdr3_nt: TGCAGCTTCGGAGGTCTAGGACGGACTGAAGCTTTCTTT
cdr3_aa: CSFGGLGRTEAFF

j_call: TRBJ1-4
d_call: -
clone_size: -
v_call: TRBV4-3
cdr3_nt: TGCGCCAGCAGCCAAAATGTTGGGAGGTGGGCGACTAATGAAAAACTGTTTTTT
cdr3_aa: CASSQNVGRWATNEKLFF

j_call: TRBJ1-5
d_call: TRBD1
clone_size: -
v_call: TRBV7-9
cdr3_nt: TGTGCCAGCAGCACAGGGGGCGAGGACCAGCCCCAGCATTTT
cdr3_aa: CASSTGGEDQPQHF

j_call: TRBJ2-6
d_call: -
clone_size: few
v_call: TRBV9
cdr3_nt: TGTGCCAGCAGCCCTCAAACGGCAGGGAGGAGGGCTGGGGCCAACGTCCTGACTTTC
cdr3_aa: CASSPQTAGRRAGANVLTF

j_call: TRBJ1-2
d_call: TRBD1
clone_size: few
v_call: TRBV7-8
cdr3_nt: TGTGCCAGCAGCCCGGGACGGGACAGGGCAATTTATGGCTACACCTTC
cdr3_aa: CASSPGRDRAIYGYTF

j_call: TRBJ1-6
d_call: -
clone_size: few
v_call: TRBV7-9
cdr3_nt: TGTGCCAGCAGCTATCCGGGGGATTCACCCCTCCACTTT
cdr3_aa: CASSYPGDSPLHF

j_call: TRBJ2-1
d_call: -
clone_size: few
v_call: TRBV9
cdr3_nt: TGTGCCAGCAGCATTAACAATGAGCAGTTCTTC
cdr3_aa: CASSINNEQFF